Listed below are T cell receptor beta chains from one sample, sequenced in a study of CD8 T cells in cerebrospinal fluid in Alzheimer's disease. Using the 10x single-cell sequencing reads, TCRdb records one entry per CDR3 protein without DNA. This sample's clone table lists approximately 780 distinct CDR3 sequences. The sample comprised cerebrospinal fluid. Receptors originate from a human donor with Parkinson's disease. The CDR3 runs from the conserved cysteine through the conserved F or W. Clone size is stated in some rows and not others, as once, few, many or a class when expanded.

v_gene	j_gene	abundance	CDR3aa
TRBV5-1	TRBJ2-1	-	CASQSGTNSYNEQFF
TRBV29-1	TRBJ2-3	medium-sized	CSVEEAAGDTQYF
TRBV10-2	TRBJ1-4	large	CASSERGSEKLFF
TRBV30	TRBJ2-2	large	CAWSELGRALAGELFF
TRBV4-2	TRBJ1-6	large	CASSQDHVQGASSSYNSPLHF
TRBV20-1	TRBJ1-3	large	CSARTGGNGNTIYF
TRBV15	TRBJ1-6	medium-sized	CATSPEGGPTRNSPLHF
TRBV6-5	TRBJ1-1	large	CASSKQGSTEAFF
TRBV11-1	TRBJ1-2	medium-sized	CASSFPGESGYTF
TRBV7-9	TRBJ2-1	medium-sized	CASSPSGTSGGIEQFF
TRBV2	TRBJ1-4	medium-sized	CAGHRDHNEKLFF
TRBV5-1	TRBJ1-1	large	CASSRLGDTEAFF
TRBV13	TRBJ1-2	-	CASLEIYGYTF
TRBV20-1	TRBJ1-2	medium-sized	CSASLQGAGYGYTF
TRBV29-1	TRBJ2-7	-	CSVEAPRGVSYEQYF
TRBV15	TRBJ2-7	large	CATSREARLAGRYEQYF
TRBV9	TRBJ2-7	large	CASSAQGAYEQYF
TRBV6-2/TRBV6-3	TRBJ2-5	large	CASTYNEGEETQYF
TRBV7-2	TRBJ2-1	large	CASSPRQGNNEQFF
TRBV7-2	TRBJ1-1	medium-sized	CASSFRPPGQGGTEAFF
TRBV6-5	TRBJ1-5	medium-sized	CASSYSGSQPQHF
TRBV4-3	TRBJ2-7	medium-sized	CASSQASDPRTYEQYF
TRBV7-2	TRBJ1-3	large	CASSLYSLSGNTIYF
TRBV6-5	TRBJ2-1	medium-sized	CASTLREAGGINEQFF
TRBV19	TRBJ2-5	medium-sized	CASSTWDRVETQYF
TRBV7-2	TRBJ1-2	large	CASSLTGRVYGYTF
TRBV7-8	TRBJ1-1	medium-sized	CASSLVQTGTREAFF
TRBV6-1	TRBJ2-1	medium-sized	CASSAGTSGYNEQFF
TRBV20-1	TRBJ1-1	large	CSASFQRGVFF
TRBV28	TRBJ1-5	-	CASSCRGDPGRCQPQHF
TRBV30	TRBJ2-3	medium-sized	CAWSAMGTNTQYF
TRBV4-1	TRBJ2-1	medium-sized	CASSQDMRLNEQFF
TRBV2	TRBJ2-2	medium-sized	CASSEGRRGTTRTGELFF
TRBV9	TRBJ1-1	-	CASSAQGFTEAFF
TRBV3-1	TRBJ2-6	large	CASRWGPSDVLTF
TRBV12-3/TRBV12-4	TRBJ1-4	large	CASSPRDRVEKLFF
TRBV27	TRBJ1-2	medium-sized	CASRAWDRGNYGYTF
TRBV6-5	TRBJ1-2	medium-sized	CASSYSRGGRKAGYTF
TRBV28	TRBJ2-7	large	CASSFRDRFYEQYF
TRBV12-3/TRBV12-4	TRBJ1-2	medium-sized	CASSLIGVGGYTF
TRBV20-1	TRBJ1-3	medium-sized	CSIPYTTSGNTIYF
TRBV4-2	TRBJ1-3	large	CASSQGLSGNTIYF
TRBV7-2	TRBJ1-4	large	CASSRSTGGGEKLFF
TRBV13	TRBJ1-1	large	CASSPSQGFTEAFF
TRBV5-6	TRBJ2-1	medium-sized	CASSPGQGARYEQFF